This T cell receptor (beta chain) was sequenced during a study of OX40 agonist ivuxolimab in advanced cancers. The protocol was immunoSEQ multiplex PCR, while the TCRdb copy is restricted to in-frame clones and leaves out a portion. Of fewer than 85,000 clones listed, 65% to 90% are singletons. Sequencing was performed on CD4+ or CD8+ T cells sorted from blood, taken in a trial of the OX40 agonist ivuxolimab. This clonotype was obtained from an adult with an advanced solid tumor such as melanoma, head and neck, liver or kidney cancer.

The CDR3 region is CASSESWALNTGELFF. CDR3 DNA sequence: TGTGCCAGCAGTGAGTCGTGGGCACTGAACACCGGGGAGCTGTTTTTT. The chain is built from TRBV6-1 and TRBJ2-2; no definite D call. The germline V and J ends were trimmed by 3 bases and 1 base, with 12 bases remaining between them. Germline CDR1 and CDR2: MNHNS and SASEGT. The CDR3 spans 16 residues.